This is a list of T cell receptor beta chains from one sample in a study of cytomegalovirus exposure and HLA in healthy donors. Sequencing used immunoSEQ multiplex PCR; TCRdb keeps in-frame clones, though not all of them. The table lists about 140,000 clones, just under 85% of them singletons, with about 1.5% in the top ten. The sequenced sample was PBMCs. The receptors were sampled from a young man in good health and CMV-seropositive. Both conserved end residues are part of each CDR3. The D gene is left open where the match is weak. Clone size is stated in some rows and not others, as once, few, many or a class when expanded.

D gene,clone size,J gene,V gene,CDR3 protein,CDR3 DNA
.,few,TRBJ1-6,TRBV19,CASSASDPRYSPLHF,TGTGCCAGTAGTGCCTCTGACCCGAGGTACTCACCCCTCCACTTT
TRBD1,once,TRBJ1-6,TRBV9,CASSASGTGDNNSPLHF,TGTGCCAGCAGCGCCTCCGGGACAGGGGACAATAATTCACCCCTCCACTTT
.,once,TRBJ1-3,TRBV30,CAWGRGSSGNTIYF,TGTGCCTGGGGGAGGGGAAGCTCTGGAAACACCATATATTTT
.,.,TRBJ1-6,TRBV15,CATSSKFNSPLHF,TGTGCCACCAGCAGCAAATTTAATTCACCCCTCCACTTT
TRBD1,.,TRBJ2-7,TRBV25-1,CASSESWIGDSVEQYF,TGTGCCAGCAGTGAATCCTGGATAGGGGACAGTGTCGAGCAGTACTTC
TRBD1,.,TRBJ2-2,TRBV9,CASSVERTGAGSGELFF,TGTGCCAGCAGCGTTGAAAGGACAGGGGCAGGGTCCGGGGAGCTGTTTTTT
TRBD2,.,TRBJ2-5,TRBV2,CASSVEAAGGETQYF,TGTGCCAGCAGTGTGGAAGCTGCGGGGGGGGAGACCCAGTACTTC
.,.,TRBJ1-1,TRBV19,CASSNGTLLNTEAFF,TGTGCCAGTAGTAATGGGACACTTTTGAACACTGAAGCTTTCTTT
.,.,TRBJ2-3,TRBV30,CAWSEDLGGTDTQYF,TGTGCCTGGTCGGAGGACCTTGGAGGTACAGATACGCAGTATTTT
.,.,TRBJ2-1,TRBV5-1,CASSLTRYNEQFF,TGCGCCAGCAGCCTGACGCGGTACAATGAGCAGTTCTTC
.,.,TRBJ2-3,TRBV12-2,CASRFVGGGRDRLDTQYF,TGTGCAAGTCGCTTCGTTGGGGGAGGGAGGGATCGTCTAGATACGCAGTATTTT
TRBD1,.,TRBJ2-7,TRBV28,CASSSQTGQGGIYEQYF,TGTGCCAGCAGTTCCCAGACGGGACAGGGGGGGATCTACGAGCAGTACTTC
TRBD2,few,TRBJ2-3,TRBV18,CASSPGSGRIPDTQYF,TGTGCCAGCTCACCAGGTAGCGGGAGGATCCCAGATACGCAGTATTTT
TRBD2,.,TRBJ2-2,TRBV2,CASTWGAGGPRPAGELFF,TGTGCCTCCACCTGGGGAGCGGGGGGACCCCGGCCCGCCGGGGAGCTGTTTTTT
TRBD2,.,TRBJ2-1,TRBV14,CASSQEPAGVPYNEQFF,TGTGCCAGCAGCCAAGAACCAGCGGGAGTCCCCTACAATGAGCAGTTCTTC
.,few,TRBJ1-1,TRBV19,CASSIIAQSNTEAFF,TGTGCCAGTAGTATAATCGCTCAGTCGAACACTGAAGCTTTCTTT
.,.,TRBJ1-2,TRBV27,CASSPLPAGSNYGYTF,TGTGCCAGCAGTCCCCTGCCCGCAGGGTCTAACTATGGCTACACCTTC
.,.,TRBJ1-4,TRBV6-1,CASSDVSGGNEKLFF,TGTGCCAGCAGTGACGTCTCGGGAGGTAATGAAAAACTGTTTTTT
TRBD1,.,TRBJ1-5,TRBV27,CASSLVGVQGVRGQPQHF,TGTGCCAGCAGTTTGGTTGGAGTGCAGGGGGTTCGGGGCCAGCCCCAGCATTTT
TRBD2,.,TRBJ2-1,TRBV11-3,CASSLEGGPYNEQFF,TGTGCCAGCAGCTTAGAGGGAGGGCCCTACAATGAGCAGTTCTTC
.,.,TRBJ2-5,TRBV5-1,CASKQEDKETQYF,TGCGCCAGCAAGCAGGAAGACAAAGAGACCCAGTACTTC
TRBD1,.,TRBJ2-1,TRBV9,CASSVVMGQGLNEQFF,TGTGCCAGCAGCGTAGTAATGGGACAGGGACTCAATGAGCAGTTCTTC
.,.,TRBJ2-2,TRBV4-2,CASSQDPSAGELFF,TGTGCCAGCAGCCAAGACCCTAGCGCCGGGGAGCTGTTTTTT
.,.,TRBJ2-7,TRBV7-2,CASSLPITGRYEQYF,TGTGCCAGCAGCTTACCCATTACAGGGCGGTACGAGCAGTACTTC
TRBD1,.,TRBJ1-2,TRBV28,CASRTGGVYGYTF,TGTGCCAGCAGAACAGGGGGCGTCTATGGCTACACCTTC
TRBD1,.,TRBJ1-1,TRBV6-5,CASSYTLGQLEAFF,TGTGCCAGCAGTTACACCTTGGGACAGCTAGAAGCTTTCTTT
.,once,TRBJ1-2,TRBV7-2,CASTPEAAGYGYTF,TGTGCCAGCACCCCCGAGGCAGCGGGCTATGGCTACACCTTC
.,.,TRBJ2-3,TRBV2,CASNQWGQSTDTQYF,TGTGCCAGCAACCAGTGGGGCCAAAGCACAGATACGCAGTATTTT
.,.,TRBJ1-3,TRBV7-2,CASSSGSGGNTIYF,TGTGCCAGCAGCTCGGGAAGTGGGGGGAACACCATATATTTT
TRBD1,.,TRBJ2-7,TRBV27,CASSSRGPSGEQYF,TGTGCCAGCAGTTCCAGGGGGCCGTCGGGGGAGCAGTACTTC
.,.,TRBJ2-3,TRBV6-5,CASHTGSATDTQYF,TGTGCCAGCCACACCGGTAGCGCCACAGATACGCAGTATTTT
.,once,TRBJ2-5,TRBV28,CASSIQQSNQETQYF,TGTGCCAGCAGTATCCAACAGAGCAACCAAGAGACCCAGTACTTC
TRBD2,.,TRBJ2-1,TRBV27,CASSLLTSGPSYNEQFF,TGTGCCAGCAGTTTATTGACTAGCGGGCCATCCTACAATGAGCAGTTCTTC
.,.,TRBJ2-3,TRBV6-5,CASSYQDGYTDTQYF,TGTGCCAGCAGTTACCAGGATGGGTACACAGATACGCAGTATTTT
TRBD1,.,TRBJ1-5,TRBV19,CASRPYRGPGNQPQHF,TGTGCCAGTAGACCTTACAGGGGGCCTGGCAATCAGCCCCAGCATTTT
TRBD2,once,TRBJ2-3,TRBV7-3,CASSRSGTSGGTRTDTQYF,TGTGCCAGCAGCCGATCCGGGACTAGCGGGGGGACCCGCACAGATACGCAGTATTTT
TRBD2,.,TRBJ2-7,TRBV19,CASSPTGTSGGYEQYF,TGTGCCAGTAGTCCGACCGGGACTAGCGGGGGCTACGAGCAGTACTTC
.,.,TRBJ1-2,TRBV19,CASTPNKGLYYGYTF,TGTGCCAGTACCCCTAATAAAGGACTTTATTATGGCTACACCTTC